The T cell receptor beta chain under discussion was sequenced for a study of beta chain features in type 1 diabetes. For the study at large: Across every sample, 107,917,701 sorted cells were examined in total. Regarding the study as a whole: Insertions at VDJ junctions were less frequent in type 1 diabetes patients. These patients also deleted more nucleotides at the same junctions.

The entirety of the isolated RNA underwent reverse transcription, so expressed TCRB transcripts were sequenced. Repertoires were generated with immunoSEQ multiplex PCR, while TCRdb's copy carries only in-frame clones and drops some. The data show about half a million clones, 30% seen once. This clone was counted a few times. What it binds is not known. The sample comprised naive CD4+ T cells from blood. The sequence was obtained from a man between 18 and 35 years old in good health.

CDR3 residues: CASSRRLGLGYF. CDR3 nucleotides: TGTGCCAGCAGTCGCCGCCTGGGACTAGGGTACTTC. The J gene is TRBJ2-7, the V gene TRBV6-1; 8 bases match TRBD2. CDR1 MNHNS and CDR2 SASEGT come from the germline V gene. The CDR3 totals 12 residues. V shed 5 bases and J 12 bases; nucleotides not matched to a gene: 9.